The present T cell receptor beta chain was sequenced within a study of CD4 T cells in relation to SARS-CoV-2 and coronaviruses. About the study: PBMCs were cultured with antigen for over 8 days before TCR beta sequencing. Study-level results: In roughly 65% of donors, memory CD4+ clonotypes crossrecognized SARS-CoV-2 and at least one common cold coronavirus spike.

Sequenced by immunoSEQ multiplex PCR; TCRdb stores in-frame clones only, minus some. The sample lists 21,000 or so clones, more than 60% occurring once. Trimming left V 3 bases short and J 2 bases short, with 17 bases between. Germline values: CDR1 WNHNN, CDR2 SYGVQD (reference sequence). The CDR3 consists of 16 residues. Unexposed donor CD4+ T cells date from about 2011-2018, before the COVID-19 pandemic. CD4+ T cells were isolated from the cells after 10 days of culture. Fresh IL-2 medium replaced half the medium on days 3 and 7. With respect to this clone: Antigen unknown.

Sequenced input: CD4+ T cells from PBMCs, cultured in vitro. This TCR derives from a human donor in good health. The chain links TRBV10-1 to TRBJ2-7; tentative D call: TRBD2 (6 bases). The CDR3: CASSDRRGSAAYEQYF. In DNA form, the CDR3 reads TGCGCCAGCAGTGACAGGCGGGGTAGCGCCGCCTACGAGCAGTACTTC.